The rows below give T cell receptor beta chains drawn from one sample of a study of neoadjuvant anti-PD-1 for oral cavity cancer. Profiling relied on immunoSEQ multiplex PCR, and the TCRdb table lists in-frame clones only, not all of them. The repertoire holds 13,000 to 15,000 clones, with over 60% as singletons. The starting material was PBMCs, obtained after nivolumab (anti-PD-1) treatment. The origin of the receptors is a person aged 35-79 years with oral cavity squamous cell carcinoma. Both conserved end residues are part of each CDR3. D genes are given only for firm matches. Not every row has a clone size; where given, it reads once, few, many or a size class.

J,D,length,V,size,DNA,CDR3
TRBJ2-2,TRBD1,15,TRBV7-9,.,TGTGCCAGCAGCTTTCAACAGGGGAGCACCGGGGAGCTGTTTTTT,CASSFQQGSTGELFF
TRBJ1-4,.,16,TRBV5-4,.,TGTGCCAGCAAGCGTTATGATGGGGGAGCGGGGGAAAAACTGTTTTTT,CASKRYDGGAGEKLFF
TRBJ2-1,TRBD2,15,TRBV5-6,.,TGTGCCAGCAGCTACGGGACTAGCTCCTACAATGAGCAGTTCTTC,CASSYGTSSYNEQFF
TRBJ1-2,TRBD1,15,TRBV19,.,TGTGCCAGTAGTATAGATCGGGGGACAGAACATGGCTACACCTTC,CASSIDRGTEHGYTF
TRBJ1-5,.,13,TRBV7-8,few,TGTGCCAGCAGCCGTGCGGGAAATCAGCCCCAGCATTTT,CASSRAGNQPQHF
TRBJ1-2,.,13,TRBV27,few,TGTGCCAGCAGGCGAGGGGTGAACTATGGCTACACCTTC,CASRRGVNYGYTF
TRBJ2-3,.,14,TRBV6-1,.,TGTGCCAGCAGTGTGGGCAGGGGTACAGATACGCAGTATTTT,CASSVGRGTDTQYF
TRBJ2-3,.,14,TRBV7-3,.,TGTGCCAGCAGCTTAACGGGAGTTTCAGATACGCAGTATTTT,CASSLTGVSDTQYF
TRBJ1-5,.,12,TRBV15,few,TGTGCCACCAGCAGAGATGATCAGCCCCAGCATTTT,CATSRDDQPQHF
TRBJ1-1,.,13,TRBV18,few,TGTGCCAGCTCACCTAGGGAGACTGAAGCTGCTTTCTTT,CASSPRETEAAFF
TRBJ2-7,.,16,TRBV6-5,.,TGTGCCAGCAGTTATAAAGGGGCGGGCGCATACTACGAGCAGTACTTC,CASSYKGAGAYYEQYF
TRBJ2-5,TRBD1,13,TRBV5-1,.,TGCGCCAGCGCTACGACAGGGGGAGAGACCCAGTACTTC,CASATTGGETQYF
TRBJ1-1,.,13,TRBV6-1,few,TGTGCCAGCAGTGCCTGGACCGGGACTGAAGCTTTCTTT,CASSAWTGTEAFF
TRBJ2-3,TRBD2,14,TRBV10-2,.,TGCGCCAGCACCTCCAGCGGGGGGGCCTATACGCAGTATTTT,CASTSSGGAYTQYF
TRBJ2-5,TRBD2,15,TRBV15,.,TGTGCCACCAGCACGGCGGGACTAGCGGGGATAACCCAGTACTTC,CATSTAGLAGITQYF
TRBJ2-1,TRBD2,21,TRBV15,.,TGTGCCACCAGCAGAGCCGGACCGGGACTAGGGACCTCCCGCTCCTACAATGAGCAGTTCTTC,CATSRAGPGLGTSRSYNEQFF
TRBJ2-3,.,14,TRBV29-1,.,TGCAGCGTTGGGGTAGCGTTCGGGACAGATACGCAGTATTTT,CSVGVAFGTDTQYF
TRBJ2-1,TRBD2,16,TRBV2,.,TGTGCCAGCAGGTACCCCCCATCCGGGACTAGCGGGGAGCAGTTCTTC,CASRYPPSGTSGEQFF
TRBJ2-7,.,15,TRBV7-2,.,TGTGCCAGCAGCTTCGTTTATTTTTTGGGGGACGAGCAGTACTTC,CASSFVYFLGDEQYF
TRBJ1-5,TRBD1,15,TRBV27,.,TGTGCCAGCAGCAAATTTACAGGGGGTAATCAGCCCCAGCATTTT,CASSKFTGGNQPQHF
TRBJ2-2,.,15,TRBV5-1,.,TGCGCCAGCAACGAAGGCAATACGAACACCGGGGAGCTGTTTTTT,CASNEGNTNTGELFF
TRBJ2-7,.,14,TRBV10-3,.,TGTGCCATCAGTGATCTGAGGTCTACTGAAGAGCAGTACTTC,CAISDLRSTEEQYF
TRBJ2-5,.,14,TRBV6-5,.,TGTGCCAGCAGTTCCAACCTCAGGCGAGAGACCCAGTACTTC,CASSSNLRRETQYF
TRBJ2-2,.,11,TRBV19,.,TGTGCCAGTAGCTACACCGGGGAGCTGTTTTTT,CASSYTGELFF
TRBJ1-5,.,18,TRBV27,.,TGTGCCAGCAGTTTATACGCAGGACGGGTGTATAGCAATCAGCCCCAGCATTTT,CASSLYAGRVYSNQPQHF
TRBJ1-4,TRBD1,14,TRBV27,.,TGTGCCAGCAGTTTACAGGGGGCTGAGGAAAAACTGTTTTTT,CASSLQGAEEKLFF
TRBJ1-2,.,13,TRBV30,.,TGTGCCTGGAGAGTTCTGGGAGTGAATGGCTACACCTTC,CAWRVLGVNGYTF
TRBJ2-2,TRBD1,17,TRBV5-6,.,TGTGCCAGCAGCTTAATGGGTGTCCTCAGGGGGTCCGGGGAGCTGTTTTTT,CASSLMGVLRGSGELFF
TRBJ1-1,.,12,TRBV29-1,.,TGCAGCGTTCGTGGGGGGGACGCTGAAGCTTTCTTT,CSVRGGDAEAFF
TRBJ2-1,.,13,TRBV27,.,TGTGCCAGCAGTTTCGGCAGTTTCAATGAGCAGTTCTTC,CASSFGSFNEQFF
TRBJ2-1,.,14,TRBV25-1,once,TGTGCCAGCAGCAACCTCGGGTCGTTAAATGAGCAGTTCTTC,CASSNLGSLNEQFF